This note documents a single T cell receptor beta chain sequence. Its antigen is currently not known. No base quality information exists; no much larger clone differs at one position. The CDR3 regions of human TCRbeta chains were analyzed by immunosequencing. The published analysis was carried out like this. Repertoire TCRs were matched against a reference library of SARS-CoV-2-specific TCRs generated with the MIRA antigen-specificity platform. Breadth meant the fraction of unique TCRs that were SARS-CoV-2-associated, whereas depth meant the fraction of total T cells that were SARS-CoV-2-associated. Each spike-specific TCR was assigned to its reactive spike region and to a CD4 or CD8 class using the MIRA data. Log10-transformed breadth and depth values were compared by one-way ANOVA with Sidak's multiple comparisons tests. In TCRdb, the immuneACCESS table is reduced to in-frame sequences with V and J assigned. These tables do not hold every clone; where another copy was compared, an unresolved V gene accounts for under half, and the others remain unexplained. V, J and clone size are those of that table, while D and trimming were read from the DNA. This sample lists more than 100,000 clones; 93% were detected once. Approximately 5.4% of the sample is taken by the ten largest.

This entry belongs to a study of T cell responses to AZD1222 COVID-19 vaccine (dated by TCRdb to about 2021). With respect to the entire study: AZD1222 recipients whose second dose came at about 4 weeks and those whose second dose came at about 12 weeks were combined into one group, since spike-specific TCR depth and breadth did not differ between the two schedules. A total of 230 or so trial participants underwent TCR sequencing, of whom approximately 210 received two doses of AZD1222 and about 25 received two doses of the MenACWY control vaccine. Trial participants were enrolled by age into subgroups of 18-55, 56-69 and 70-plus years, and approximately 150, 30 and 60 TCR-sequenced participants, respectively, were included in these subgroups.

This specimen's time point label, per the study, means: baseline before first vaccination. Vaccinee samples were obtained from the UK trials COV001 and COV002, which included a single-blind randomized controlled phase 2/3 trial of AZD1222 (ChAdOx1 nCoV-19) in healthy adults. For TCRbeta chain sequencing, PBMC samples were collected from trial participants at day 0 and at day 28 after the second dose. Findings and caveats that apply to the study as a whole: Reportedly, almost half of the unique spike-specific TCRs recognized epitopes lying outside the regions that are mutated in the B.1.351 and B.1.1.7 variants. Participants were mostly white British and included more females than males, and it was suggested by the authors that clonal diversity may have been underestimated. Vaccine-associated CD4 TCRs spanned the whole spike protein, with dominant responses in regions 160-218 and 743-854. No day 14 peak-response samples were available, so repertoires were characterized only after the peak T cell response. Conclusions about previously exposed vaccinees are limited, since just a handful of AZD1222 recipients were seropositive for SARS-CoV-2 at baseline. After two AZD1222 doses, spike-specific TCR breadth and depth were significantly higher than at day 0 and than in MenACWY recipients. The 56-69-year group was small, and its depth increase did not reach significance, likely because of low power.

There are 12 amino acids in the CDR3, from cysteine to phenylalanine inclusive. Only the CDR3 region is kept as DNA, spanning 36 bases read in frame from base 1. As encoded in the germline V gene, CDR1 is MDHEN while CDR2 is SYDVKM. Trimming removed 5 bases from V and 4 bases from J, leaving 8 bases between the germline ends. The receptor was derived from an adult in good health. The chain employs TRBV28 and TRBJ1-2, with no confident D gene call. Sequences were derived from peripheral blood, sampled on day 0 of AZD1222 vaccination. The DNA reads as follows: TGTGCCAGCAGTCCAGCATTCTATGGCTACACCTTC. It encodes CASSPAFYGYTF.